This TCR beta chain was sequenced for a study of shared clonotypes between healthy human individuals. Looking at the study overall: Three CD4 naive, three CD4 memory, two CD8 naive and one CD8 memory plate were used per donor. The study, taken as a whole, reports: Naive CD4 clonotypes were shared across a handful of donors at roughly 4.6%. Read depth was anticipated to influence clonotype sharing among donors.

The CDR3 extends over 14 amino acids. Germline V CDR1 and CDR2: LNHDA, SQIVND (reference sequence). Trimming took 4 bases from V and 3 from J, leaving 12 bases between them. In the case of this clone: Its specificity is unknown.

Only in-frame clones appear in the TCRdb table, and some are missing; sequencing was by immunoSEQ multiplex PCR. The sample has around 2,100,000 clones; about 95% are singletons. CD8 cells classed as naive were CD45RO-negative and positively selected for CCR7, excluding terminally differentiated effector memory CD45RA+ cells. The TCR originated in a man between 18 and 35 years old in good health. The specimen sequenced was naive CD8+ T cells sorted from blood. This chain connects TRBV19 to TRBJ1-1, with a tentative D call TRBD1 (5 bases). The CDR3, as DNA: TGTGCCAGTAGTACAGGGATATTCCACACTGAAGCTTTCTTT. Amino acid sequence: CASSTGIFHTEAFF.